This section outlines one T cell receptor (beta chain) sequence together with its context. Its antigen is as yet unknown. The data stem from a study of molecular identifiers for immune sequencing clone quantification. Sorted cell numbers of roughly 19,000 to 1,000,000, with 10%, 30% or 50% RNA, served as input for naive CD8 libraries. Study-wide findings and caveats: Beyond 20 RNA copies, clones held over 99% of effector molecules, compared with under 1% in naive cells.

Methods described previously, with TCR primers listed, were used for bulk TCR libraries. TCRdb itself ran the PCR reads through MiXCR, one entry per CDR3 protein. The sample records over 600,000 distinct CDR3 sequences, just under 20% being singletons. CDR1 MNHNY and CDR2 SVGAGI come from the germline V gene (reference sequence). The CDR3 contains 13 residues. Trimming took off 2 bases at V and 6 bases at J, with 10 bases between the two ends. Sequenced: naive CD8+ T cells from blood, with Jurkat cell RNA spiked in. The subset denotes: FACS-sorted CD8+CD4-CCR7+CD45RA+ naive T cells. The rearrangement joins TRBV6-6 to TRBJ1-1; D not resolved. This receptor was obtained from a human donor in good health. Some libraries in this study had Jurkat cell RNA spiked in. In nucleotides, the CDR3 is TGTGCCAGCAGTTACCCCGATGGTTCTGAAGCTTTCTTT. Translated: CASSYPDGSEAFF.